The 19 T cell receptor beta chains listed next were all sequenced from one sample in a study of response to subunit inactivated influenza vaccine. TCRdb called the RT-PCR reads again in MiXCR, with one record for every CDR3 protein. Counted here are over 750,000 distinct CDR3 sequences, around 20% occurring once; the ten biggest clones make up 10%. This specimen consisted of PBMCs from blood, obtained 4 to 6 days after vaccination. The source of these receptors is a man aged 45-65 years who received an inactivated influenza vaccine.

This rearrangement joins TRBV7-2 to TRBJ2-7, with 7 bases matching TRBD1. CDR3 length equals 15 residues. V gave up 5 bases and J gave up 4 bases; unmatched junction bases: 11. The germline V gene has CDR1 SGHTA and CDR2 FQGNSA. The CDR3 region has the DNA TGTGCCAGCAGCCATACCCGGGACAGAGCATACGAGCAGTACTTC. Residues: CASSHTRDRAYEQYF. Together with reference TRBV7-2 and TRBJ2-7, the CDR3 gives the full variable domain: GAGVSQSPSNKVTEKGKDVELRCDPISGHTALYWYRQSLGQGLEFLIYFQGNSAPDKSGLPSDRFSAERTGGSVSTLTIQRTQQEDSAVYLCASSHTRDRAYEQYFGPGTRLTVT.

This chain uses TRBV6-1 with TRBJ2-7; D might be TRBD1 (7 bases). V was trimmed by 6 bases and J by 2 bases, leaving 17 bases between them. The CDR3 consists of 15 residues. Germline lookup yields CDR1 MNHNS and CDR2 SASEGT. Here the CDR3 reads CASRLRRRGAYEQYF. The CDR3 coding sequence is TGTGCCAGCAGACTCCGCCGCAGGGGGGCCTACGAGCAGTACTTC.

This clonotype came up a few times. This chain joins TRBV29-1 and TRBJ2-4, with TRBD1 matching 7 bases. CDR1 and CDR2 from the germline V gene are SQVTM and ANQGSEA. This CDR3 region has 14 residues. The trim removed 6 bases at V and 10 bases at J, leaving 15 bases unmatched. CDR3 bases: TGCAGCGTCGCCGCAGGGGGAAGGGGGCCTATTCAGTACTTC. Translation: CSVAAGGRGPIQYF.

Only one count was recorded for this clonotype. The chain carries TRBV7-9 and TRBJ1-4; 7 bases agree with TRBD1. The germline gives CDR1 SEHNR, CDR2 FQNEAQ (reference sequence). This CDR3 is built from 16 residues. The V and J ends lost 5 bases and 8 bases, in that order; junction bases with no gene match: 14. CDR3 sequence reads: CASSPDWDSLSEKLFF. The CDR3 DNA reads TGTGCCAGCAGCCCGGACTGGGACAGTTTGTCAGAAAAACTGTTTTTT.

The gene calls are TRBV5-1 and TRBJ2-1, with 9 nucleotides matching TRBD2. Germline V gives CDR1 SGHRS, CDR2 YFSETQ. V trimming: 4 bases; J trimming: 4 bases; junction bases outside the gene matches: 9. The CDR3 runs 16 residues. CDR3: CASSLSTSGNYNEQFF. CDR3 nucleotides: TGCGCCAGCAGCCTTTCGACTAGCGGCAATTACAATGAGCAGTTCTTC. The variable domain in full, with the rest retrieved from reference TRBV5-1 and TRBJ2-1, is KAGVTQTPRYLIKTRGQQVTLSCSPISGHRSVSWYQQTPGQGLQFLFEYFSETQRNKGNFPGRFSGRQFSNSRSEMNVSTLELGDSALYLCASSLSTSGNYNEQFFGPGTRLTVL.

This chain uses TRBV4-2 with TRBJ1-3; D is undetermined. V shed 0 bases and J shed 2 bases, with 20 bases lying between them. The CDR3 totals 19 residues. The germline V gene has CDR1 LGHNA and CDR2 YNFKEQ. The CDR3 spells CASSQDLASLKNAGNTIYF. For the CDR3, the DNA is TGTGCCAGCAGCCAAGATCTTGCTTCATTAAAGAATGCTGGAAACACCATATATTTT.

The CDR3 bases are TGCGCCAGCAGCCACCGACAGGGACTACAAGAGACCCAGTACTTC. Protein product: CASSHRQGLQETQYF. The chain links TRBV4-1 to TRBJ2-5; D might be TRBD1 or TRBD2, each matching 7 bases. The CDR3 covers 15 residues. V shed 3 bases and J shed 2 bases, with 13 bases lying between them. Germline CDR1 reads MGHRA; CDR2 reads YSYEKL.

This clonotype was counted only a few times. The chain uses TRBV7-9 and TRBJ2-5; the D gene could be TRBD1 or TRBD2 (5 bases each). V was trimmed by 6 bases and J by 2 bases, leaving 19 bases between them. CDR1 and CDR2 (germline): SEHNR, FQNEAQ (reference sequence). The CDR3 loop spans 16 amino acids. Here the CDR3 reads CASSSWDGSSQETQYF. The CDR3 DNA is TGTGCCAGCAGTAGTTGGGACGGCAGTAGTCAAGAGACCCAGTACTTC.

This clonotype has only a few counts. This chain joins TRBV9 and TRBJ2-4; 7 bases line up with TRBD1. V shed 4 bases and J 5 bases; nucleotides not matched to a gene: 6. The CDR3 runs 14 residues. Germline CDR1 is SGDLS and CDR2 is YYNGEE. The CDR3 nucleotides are TGTGCCAGCAGCAAGGGACAGACCCAAAACATTCAGTACTTC. It encodes CASSKGQTQNIQYF.

This clonotype was seen only a few times. V is TRBV2 and J is TRBJ2-1, with D possibly matching TRBD1 (6 bases). V was pared by 3 bases and J by 11 bases, with 11 bases between. The germline gives CDR1 SNHLY, CDR2 FYNNEI. The CDR3 has 12 amino acids. The CDR3 spells CASSDGQGKQFF. In DNA, the CDR3 is TGTGCCAGCAGTGACGGGCAGGGGAAGCAGTTCTTC.

The V and J genes are TRBV6-6 and TRBJ2-7; tentatively, D is TRBD1 (6 bases). Between the trimmed V and J ends, which lost 10 bases and 0 bases, there was a span of 10 bases. This CDR3 spans 12 amino acids. Germline values: CDR1 MNHNY, CDR2 SVGAGI (reference sequence). The DNA of the CDR3 is TGTGCCACTGGACAGAGCTCCTACGAGCAGTACTTC. It encodes CATGQSSYEQYF.

This clonotype has only a few counts. The chain carries TRBV6-1 and TRBJ2-3; possible D gene TRBD2, 6 bases. The CDR3 sequence is 15 residues long. Trimming shortened V by 6 bases and J by 4 bases, and 17 bases separated the two germline ends. The V gene's germline CDR1 is MNHNS and CDR2 SASEGT. The CDR3, as DNA: TGTGCCAGCAGGACGACTAGGGTGGTTTCAGATACGCAGTATTTT. Translated: CASRTTRVVSDTQYF.

This clonotype appeared a few times. The CDR3 region has the DNA TGCGCCAGCTCACCCCTCGGGGGATCAGATACGCAGTATTTT. This codes for CASSPLGGSDTQYF. The chain couples TRBV5-1 to TRBJ2-3; weak D call: TRBD2 (6 bases). Deletions cut 7 bases from V and 4 bases from J, with 16 bases between. The CDR3 spans 14 residues. Germline V gives CDR1 SGHRS, CDR2 YFSETQ. Variable domain in full (rest from reference TRBV5-1 and TRBJ2-3): KAGVTQTPRYLIKTRGQQVTLSCSPISGHRSVSWYQQTPGQGLQFLFEYFSETQRNKGNFPGRFSGRQFSNSRSEMNVSTLELGDSALYLCASSPLGGSDTQYFGPGTRLTVL.

This clonotype has only a few counts. The chain recombines TRBV9 with TRBJ2-2, with unresolved D. Germline-derived CDR1 and CDR2 are SGDLS and YYNGEE. CDR3 length: 14 residues. The ends were cut back, 0 bases at V and 5 bases at J, with 8 bases in the middle. The CDR3: CASSVVVGTGELFF. DNA for the CDR3: TGTGCCAGCAGCGTAGTGGTGGGGACCGGGGAGCTGTTTTTT.

The J gene is TRBJ2-3, the V gene TRBV11-2, with D perhaps TRBD1 or TRBD2 (6 bases each). CDR1 SGHAT and CDR2 FQNNGV come from the germline V gene. The CDR3 has 17 residues. Between the trimmed V and J ends, which lost 1 base and 3 bases, there was a span of 17 bases. Here the CDR3 reads CASSLVGGLGVTDTQYF. DNA for the CDR3: TGTGCCAGCAGCTTAGTAGGGGGGTTGGGGGTTACAGATACGCAGTATTTT.

This clonotype was seen only a few times. The V call is TRBV6-1, the J call TRBJ1-6; 7 bases are a match to TRBD1. The CDR3 has 15 residues. Germline CDR1 MNHNS, CDR2 SASEGT. The J segment lost 9 bases and the V segment lost 7 bases, leaving 12 bases of the junction unmatched. This CDR3 reads CASTTYRDSSSPLHF. The CDR3 DNA reads TGTGCCAGCACCACTTATCGGGACAGTTCTTCACCCCTCCACTTT.

The CDR3 coding sequence is TGTGCCAGCAGCAAGAGGACTAGCACCTCAGATACGCAGTATTTT. Translated, it gives CASSKRTSTSDTQYF. This rearrangement joins TRBV13 to TRBJ2-3; 8 positions agree with TRBD2. V gave up 5 bases and J gave up 4 bases; unmatched junction bases: 8. CDR3 length equals 15 residues. Germline V gives CDR1 PRHDT, CDR2 FYEKMQ (reference sequence).

The chain recombines TRBV5-1 with TRBJ2-3; D is possibly TRBD2 (6 bases). Germline CDR1 SGHRS, CDR2 YFSETQ. V was trimmed by 3 bases and J by 0 bases, leaving 17 bases between them. CDR3 length: 17 amino acids. The CDR3 sequence is CASSWRGELSSTDTQYF. Written as DNA, the CDR3 is TGCGCCAGCAGCTGGAGGGGCGAGCTGTCTAGCACAGATACGCAGTATTTT. The full variable domain, in which reference TRBV5-1 and TRBJ2-3 provide the parts outside the CDR3, is KAGVTQTPRYLIKTRGQQVTLSCSPISGHRSVSWYQQTPGQGLQFLFEYFSETQRNKGNFPGRFSGRQFSNSRSEMNVSTLELGDSALYLCASSWRGELSSTDTQYFGPGTRLTVL.

The sample holds a few counts of this clonotype. This chain uses TRBV7-8 with TRBJ1-1, with D perhaps TRBD1 (6 bases). CDR1 SGHVS and CDR2 FQNEAQ come from the germline V gene. CDR3 length: 15 residues. Trimming cost V 1 base and J 4 bases, with 13 bases left between them. CDR3 DNA: TGTGCCAGCAGCTTAGGGATGGACAGACGCACTGAAGCTTTCTTT. This encodes CASSLGMDRRTEAFF.